These T cell receptor beta chains were read from a single sample in a study of T-cell reconstitution after alpha-beta-depleted transplantation in children. TCRdb processed the PCR reads anew with MiXCR; each CDR3 protein has one entry. The table has over 300,000 distinct CDR3 sequences, under 13% seen once. The starting material was PBMCs from the stem cell graft donor, obtained from the stem cell graft. The receptor source for this set is a human donor who donated a stem cell graft to a child with acute lymphoblastic leukemia. The conserved cysteine and the conserved F or W are not part of the CDR3 here. A D gene is named only where the DNA matches it firmly.

TRBD1	TRBV7-2	TRBJ1-2	ASSQGPTGGDGYT
TRBD1	TRBV28	TRBJ1-6	ASRTGESGNSPLH
TRBD2	TRBV6-2/TRBV6-3	TRBJ2-7	ASSDGLALYEQY
.	TRBV7-2	TRBJ2-7	ASSSYGGEQY
.	TRBV5-1	TRBJ2-1	ASSLAVRQSSYNEQF
TRBD1	TRBV20-1	TRBJ2-7	SASDRGRSYEQY
.	TRBV7-9	TRBJ1-4	ASSLAPEKLF
.	TRBV10-2	TRBJ2-3	ASSDRLASGTDTQY
.	TRBV7-6	TRBJ2-3	ASSPLDRSTQY
TRBD2	TRBV4-1	TRBJ2-1	ASSQGLAGGRVPDEQF
TRBD1	TRBV5-1	TRBJ1-2	ASTRGTGPDGSYGYT
TRBD2	TRBV12-3/TRBV12-4	TRBJ2-7	ASSPGQRESYEQY
TRBD2	TRBV3-1	TRBJ2-2	ASSQTTSGSLYTGELF
.	TRBV12-3/TRBV12-4	TRBJ1-5	ASSPAGSNQPQH
TRBD1	TRBV20-1	TRBJ1-3	SATSRKGQGRDTIY
TRBD2	TRBV4-1	TRBJ2-3	ASSQRSRTSGNPLDTDTQY
TRBD2	TRBV5-1	TRBJ2-1	ASSLEGVSGSDEQF
TRBD2	TRBV20-1	TRBJ2-7	SARRPGLAAYEQY
.	TRBV27	TRBJ2-1	ASSLDYYNEQF
.	TRBV20-1	TRBJ2-5	SVPGAPYQETQY
.	TRBV7-2	TRBJ2-3	ASSLPIASTDTQY
.	TRBV20-1	TRBJ2-7	SAFSGGGYEQY
TRBD1	TRBV7-9	TRBJ2-1	ASSSQDRTEQF
.	TRBV7-2	TRBJ2-2	ASSFSGHPTGELF
.	TRBV6-5	TRBJ1-1	ASSYWGGGVGAF
TRBD1	TRBV5-1	TRBJ2-1	ASSYGTGAKNEQF
.	TRBV7-9	TRBJ2-2	ASSLRQRVVVAGELF
TRBD1	TRBV5-1	TRBJ2-1	ASSLGTGVYNEQF
.	TRBV7-9	TRBJ2-3	ASSSRLGAISDTQY
TRBD2	TRBV7-2	TRBJ2-2	ATETSGNTGELF
.	TRBV6-5	TRBJ2-3	ASSYSRGDTQY
.	TRBV12-3/TRBV12-4	TRBJ1-4	ASSSPDSHDREKLF
.	TRBV7-2	TRBJ2-1	ASSYELPGREQF
.	TRBV7-2	TRBJ2-7	ASSLVFHEQY
.	TRBV30	TRBJ1-5	AWSVGDYQPQH
.	TRBV12-5	TRBJ2-1	ASGLSGNNEQF
TRBD1	TRBV7-9	TRBJ2-1	ASSPDRSNNEQF
.	TRBV5-1	TRBJ2-1	ASSPEGTMGASSYNEQF
.	TRBV7-9	TRBJ1-3	ASSSQQGHSGNTIY
.	TRBV4-1	TRBJ2-7	ASSQGLGFYEQY
.	TRBV5-8	TRBJ1-5	ASSLGQGDNQPQH
TRBD2	TRBV12-3/TRBV12-4	TRBJ2-1	ASSLRTSGSDEQF
TRBD1	TRBV20-1	TRBJ2-4	SARDQGQGKNIQY
.	TRBV10-1	TRBJ1-1	ASSTGQLSGTEAF
TRBD2	TRBV20-1	TRBJ2-7	SARAAGRSSYEQY
TRBD2	TRBV2	TRBJ2-1	AISPGLAGPSSYNEQF
TRBD2	TRBV7-2	TRBJ2-3	ASSPLAGGKDTQY
.	TRBV10-3	TRBJ1-6	AIRQGNNSPLH
.	TRBV5-6	TRBJ2-1	ASSLLGSRSYNEQF
.	TRBV5-1	TRBJ2-1	ASSFQGLGRNEQF